This T cell receptor (beta chain) was profiled in a study of T cell repertoires in cytomegalovirus infection. Using its own MiXCR run on the reads, TCRdb lists one record per CDR3 protein. This sample has 680,000 or so distinct CDR3 sequences, with approximately 40% found just once. The source material was PBMCs. The sequence came from a human donor in good health (CMV status not recorded). Some clones in this sample may be carry-over from other donors' samples.

The CDR3 DNA is TGTGCCAGCGTGTGGAGGGATGAGACCCAGTACTTC. This gives the protein CASVWRDETQYF. The rearrangement uses TRBV6-1 and TRBJ2-5, with a weak D call TRBD2 (6 bases). Germline CDR1 is MNHNS and CDR2 is SASEGT. V was cut by 8 bases and J by 5 bases, with 12 bases left in between. CDR3 length: 12 amino acids.